This T cell receptor beta chain was profiled in a study of blood T cell repertoires in COVID-19. On the study more broadly: Both acute and convalescent COVID-19 samples were obtained from the United States, Italy and Spain. Nucleic acid was either cDNA or gDNA, and it came from T cells, B-cell-depleted T cells, or PBMCs.

CDR1 and CDR2 (germline): SGHTA, FQGNSA. CDR3 length: 14 residues. V lost 4 bases to trimming and J lost 2 bases, with 9 bases between them. Per the authors' pipeline: Researchers report that nucleated cell counts were estimated from reference gene primer amplification. Using immunoSEQ multiplex PCR, the repertoire was profiled, and TCRdb retains in-frame clones only, with some absent. V and J calls and clone size are copied from that table; D and trimming were computed from the DNA. The sample has about 170,000 clones, approximately 80% seen once. The receptor was isolated from a woman older than 75 with COVID-19, enrolled during active disease. Sequences were obtained from peripheral blood. The J gene is TRBJ1-3, the V gene TRBV7-2, with a tentative D call TRBD1 (5 bases). CDR3 in DNA: TGTGCCAGCAGCTCAGACAGAGCTGGAAACACCATATATTTT. It yields the protein CASSSDRAGNTIYF.